Included here is one T cell receptor beta chain sequence, with context. The antigen is undetermined. A read error may explain this, as a much larger clone is one base away. Per the original data handling: The study built a papillary thyroid cancer distant-metastasis classifier from CDR3 differences across clinicopathological groups. TCRdb re-clonotyped the PCR reads through MiXCR. TCRdb, rather than the study authors, made the V and J calls. Among roughly 93,000 clones listed, about 13% were seen once. Nobody among the patients had been given any treatment before thyroid surgery. The data derive from a study of metastatic and nonmetastatic thyroid tumors. Study summary: Blood and tumor or nodule tissue repertoires from malignant and benign thyroid patients were compared. Study conclusions and caveats: Versus benign nodules, malignant thyroid tumors reportedly had significantly higher TCR beta diversity, in blood and tumor.

The CDR3 runs to 18 residues. Sequenced input: blood. The V gene is TRBV12-3 or TRBV12-4, the J gene TRBJ2-4, with a weak D call TRBD1 (6 bases). The sequence came from a female donor with papillary thyroid cancer or a benign thyroid nodule (not recorded which). Some clones in this sample may be carry-over from other donors' samples. As DNA, the CDR3 is TGTGCCAGAAGTTTAGACCAGGGGTGGGAGAGTTGGGAAAACATTCAGTACTTC. It specifies CARSLDQGWESWENIQYF.